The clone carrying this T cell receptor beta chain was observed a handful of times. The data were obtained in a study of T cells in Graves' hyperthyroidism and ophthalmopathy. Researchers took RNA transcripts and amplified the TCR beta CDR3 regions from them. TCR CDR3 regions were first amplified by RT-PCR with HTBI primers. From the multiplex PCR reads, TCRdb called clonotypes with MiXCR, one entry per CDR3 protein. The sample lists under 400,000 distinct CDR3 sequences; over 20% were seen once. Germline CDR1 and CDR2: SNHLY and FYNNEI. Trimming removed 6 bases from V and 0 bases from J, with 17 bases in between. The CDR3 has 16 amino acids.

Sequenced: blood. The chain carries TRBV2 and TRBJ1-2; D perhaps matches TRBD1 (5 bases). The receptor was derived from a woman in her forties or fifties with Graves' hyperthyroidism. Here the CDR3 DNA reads TGTGCCAGCAGCGCCAGGACACCTTCCGCTAACTATGGCTACACCTTC. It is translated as CASSARTPSANYGYTF.